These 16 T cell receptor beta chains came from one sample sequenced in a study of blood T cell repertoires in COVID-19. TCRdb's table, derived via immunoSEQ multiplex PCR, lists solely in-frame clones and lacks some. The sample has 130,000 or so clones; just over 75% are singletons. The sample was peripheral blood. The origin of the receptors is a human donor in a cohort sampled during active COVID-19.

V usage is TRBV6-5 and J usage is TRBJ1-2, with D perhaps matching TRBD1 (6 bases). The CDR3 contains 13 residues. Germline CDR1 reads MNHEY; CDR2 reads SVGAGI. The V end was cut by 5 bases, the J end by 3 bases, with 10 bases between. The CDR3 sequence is CASSQGHYYGYTF. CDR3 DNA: TGTGCCAGCAGTCAGGGACACTACTATGGCTACACCTTC.

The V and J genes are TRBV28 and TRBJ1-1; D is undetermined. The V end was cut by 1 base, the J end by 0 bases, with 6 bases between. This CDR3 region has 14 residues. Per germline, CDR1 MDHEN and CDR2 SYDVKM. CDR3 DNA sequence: TGTGCCAGCAGTTTATCCGCTATGAACACTGAAGCTTTCTTT. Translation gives CASSLSAMNTEAFF. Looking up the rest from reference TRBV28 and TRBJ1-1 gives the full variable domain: DVKVTQSSRYLVKRTGEKVFLECVQDMDHENMFWYRQDPGLGLRLIYFSYDVKMKEKGDIPEGYSVSREKKERFSLILESASTNQTSMYLCASSLSAMNTEAFFGQGTRLTVV.

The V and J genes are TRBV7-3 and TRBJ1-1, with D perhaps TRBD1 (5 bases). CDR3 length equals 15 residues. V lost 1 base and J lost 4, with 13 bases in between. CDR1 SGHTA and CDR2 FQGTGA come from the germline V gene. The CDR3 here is CASSLNEGRSTEAFF. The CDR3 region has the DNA TGTGCCAGCAGCTTAAACGAGGGGAGGAGCACTGAAGCTTTCTTT.

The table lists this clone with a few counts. CDR3 sequence (DNA): TGTGCCAGCAGTCTGACTAGCGGGGGGCCGGCACACTTAAACACAGATACGCAGTATTTT. This codes for CASSLTSGGPAHLNTDTQYF. The J gene is TRBJ2-3, the V gene TRBV27, with 13 bases lining up with TRBD2. The CDR3 sequence is 20 residues long. The germline V gene has CDR1 MNHEY and CDR2 SMNVEV (reference sequence). After removal of 5 bases from V and 2 bases from J, the junction contained 16 bases not matched to a gene.

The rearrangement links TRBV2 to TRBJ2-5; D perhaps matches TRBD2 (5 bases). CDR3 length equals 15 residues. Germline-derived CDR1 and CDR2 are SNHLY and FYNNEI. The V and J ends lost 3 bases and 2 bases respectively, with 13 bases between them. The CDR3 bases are TGTGCCAGCAGTGAGCTGTCCGGGGTACAAGAGACCCAGTACTTC. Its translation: CASSELSGVQETQYF.

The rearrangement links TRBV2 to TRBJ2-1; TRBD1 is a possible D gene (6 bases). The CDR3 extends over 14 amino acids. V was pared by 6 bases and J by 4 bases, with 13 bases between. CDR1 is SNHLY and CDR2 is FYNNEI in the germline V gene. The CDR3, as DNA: TGTGCCAGCAGCATAAACAGGGTTTACAATGAGCAGTTCTTC. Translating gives CASSINRVYNEQFF.

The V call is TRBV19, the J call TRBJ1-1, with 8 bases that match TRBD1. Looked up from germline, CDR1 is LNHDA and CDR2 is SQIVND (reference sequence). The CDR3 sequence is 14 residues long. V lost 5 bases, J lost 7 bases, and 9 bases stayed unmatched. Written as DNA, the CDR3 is TGTGCCAGTAGTCTCAGAAACAGGGGGTATGAAGCTTTCTTT. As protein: CASSLRNRGYEAFF.

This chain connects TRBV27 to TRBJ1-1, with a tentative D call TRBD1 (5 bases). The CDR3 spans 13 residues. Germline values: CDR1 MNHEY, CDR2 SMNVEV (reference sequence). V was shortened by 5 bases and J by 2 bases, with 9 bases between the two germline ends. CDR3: CASSIGQNTEAFF. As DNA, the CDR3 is TGTGCCAGCAGTATAGGACAAAACACTGAAGCTTTCTTT.

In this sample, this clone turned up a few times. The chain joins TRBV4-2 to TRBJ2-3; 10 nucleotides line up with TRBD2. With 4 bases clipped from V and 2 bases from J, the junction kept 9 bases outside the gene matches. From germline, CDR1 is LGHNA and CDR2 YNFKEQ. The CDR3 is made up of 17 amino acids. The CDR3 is CASSPQSGGGHTDTQYF. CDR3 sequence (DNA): TGTGCCAGCAGCCCCCAGAGCGGGGGGGGCCACACAGATACGCAGTATTTT.

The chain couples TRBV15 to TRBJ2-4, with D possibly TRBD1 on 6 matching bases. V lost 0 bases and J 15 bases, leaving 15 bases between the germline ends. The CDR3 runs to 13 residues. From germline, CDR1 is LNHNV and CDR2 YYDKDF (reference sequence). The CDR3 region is CATSRDFQGQRYF. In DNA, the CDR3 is TGTGCCACCAGCAGAGATTTCCAGGGGCAGAGGTACTTC.

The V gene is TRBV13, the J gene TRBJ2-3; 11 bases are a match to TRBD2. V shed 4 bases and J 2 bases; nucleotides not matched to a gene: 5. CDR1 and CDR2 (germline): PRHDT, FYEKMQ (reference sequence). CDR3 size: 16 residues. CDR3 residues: CASSSGSGGVTDTQYF. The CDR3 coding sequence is TGTGCCAGCAGCTCAGGTAGCGGGGGGGTCACAGATACGCAGTATTTT.

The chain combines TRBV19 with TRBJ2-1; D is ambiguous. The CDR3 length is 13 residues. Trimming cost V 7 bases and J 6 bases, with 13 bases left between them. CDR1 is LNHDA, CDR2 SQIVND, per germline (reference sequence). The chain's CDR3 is CASMGLLGNEQFF. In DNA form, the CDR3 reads TGTGCCAGTATGGGCTTGTTGGGCAATGAGCAGTTCTTC.

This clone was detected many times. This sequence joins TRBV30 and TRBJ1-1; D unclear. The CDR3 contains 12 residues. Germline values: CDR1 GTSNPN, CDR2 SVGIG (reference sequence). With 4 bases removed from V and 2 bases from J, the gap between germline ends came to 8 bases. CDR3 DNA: TGTGCCTGGACAGGATATAACACTGAAGCTTTCTTT. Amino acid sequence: CAWTGYNTEAFF.

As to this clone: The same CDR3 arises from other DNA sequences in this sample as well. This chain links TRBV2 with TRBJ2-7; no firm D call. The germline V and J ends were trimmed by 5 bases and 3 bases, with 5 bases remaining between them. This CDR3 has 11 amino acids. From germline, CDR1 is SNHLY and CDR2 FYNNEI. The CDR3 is CASSLRYEQYF. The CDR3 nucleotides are TGTGCCAGCAGTTTGCGCTACGAGCAGTACTTC.

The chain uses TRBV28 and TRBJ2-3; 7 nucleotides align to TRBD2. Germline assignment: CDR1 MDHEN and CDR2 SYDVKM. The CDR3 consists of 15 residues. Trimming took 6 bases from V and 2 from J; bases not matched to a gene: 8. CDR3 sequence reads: CASSRSGVSTDTQYF. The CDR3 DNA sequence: TGTGCCAGCAGCCGAAGCGGGGTTTCCACAGATACGCAGTATTTT. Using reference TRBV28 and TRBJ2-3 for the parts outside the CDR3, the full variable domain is DVKVTQSSRYLVKRTGEKVFLECVQDMDHENMFWYRQDPGLGLRLIYFSYDVKMKEKGDIPEGYSVSREKKERFSLILESASTNQTSMYLCASSRSGVSTDTQYFGPGTRLTVL.

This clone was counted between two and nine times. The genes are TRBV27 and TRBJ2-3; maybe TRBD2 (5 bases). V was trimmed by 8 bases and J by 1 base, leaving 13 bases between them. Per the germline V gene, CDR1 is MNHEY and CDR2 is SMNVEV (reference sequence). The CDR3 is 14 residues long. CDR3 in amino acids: CASVGLGGTDTQYF. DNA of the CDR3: TGTGCCAGCGTCGGTTTGGGAGGCACAGATACGCAGTATTTT.